The rows below give T cell receptor beta chains drawn from one sample of a study of vaccination effects on CD4 cells after COVID-19. The protocol was immunoSEQ multiplex PCR, while the TCRdb copy is restricted to in-frame clones and leaves out a portion. The table shows some 20,000 clones, with 70% occurring only once. Their antigens remain unidentified. Source: CD4+ T cells from PBMCs cultured with HCoV-229E spike peptides, taken before COVID-19 vaccination. These receptors all come from a human donor who received a COVID-19 vaccine. Each CDR3 is given with its conserved first and last residue.

v_call cdr3_aa
TRBV5-1 CASSLTGNSGNTIYF
TRBV13 CASSSPGTDTQYF
TRBV24-1 CATSWKRESEQFF
TRBV6-5 CASRARGLIGEEAFF
TRBV5-1 CASTRWIAGGINNEQFF
TRBV6-5 CASSYQGQRLNEQFF
TRBV20-1 CSARDGPRRLF
TRBV3-1/TRBV3-2 CASSQGTGAREQFF
TRBV2 CASRGLSSYNSPLHF
TRBV18 CASTLMAGNNEQYF
TRBV7-2 CASSSRSGSTDTQYF
TRBV20-1 CSASRGRVNTEAFF
TRBV5-1 CASSLGRFSPNEQFF
TRBV5-8 CASSLSSTDTQYF
TRBV3-1/TRBV3-2 CASSPESSGRALGYYNEQFF
TRBV12-3/TRBV12-4 CASIRHRDEQFF
TRBV7-8 CASTSHGGLTDTQYF